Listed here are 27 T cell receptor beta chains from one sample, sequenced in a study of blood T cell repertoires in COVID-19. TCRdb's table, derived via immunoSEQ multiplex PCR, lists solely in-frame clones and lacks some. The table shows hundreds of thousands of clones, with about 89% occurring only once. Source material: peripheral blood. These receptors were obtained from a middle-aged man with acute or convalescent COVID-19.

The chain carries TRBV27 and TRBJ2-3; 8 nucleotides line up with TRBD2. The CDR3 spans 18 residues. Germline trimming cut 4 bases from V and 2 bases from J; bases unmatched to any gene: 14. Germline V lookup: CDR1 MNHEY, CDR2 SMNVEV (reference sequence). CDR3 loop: CASSYPAGVRADTDTQYF. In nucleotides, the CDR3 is TGTGCCAGCAGTTACCCAGCGGGAGTCCGCGCAGACACAGATACGCAGTATTTT.

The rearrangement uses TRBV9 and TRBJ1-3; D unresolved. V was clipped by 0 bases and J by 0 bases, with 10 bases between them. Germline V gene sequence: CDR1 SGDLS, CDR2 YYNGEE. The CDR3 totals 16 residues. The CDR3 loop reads CASSVGAGSSGNTIYF. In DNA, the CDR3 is TGTGCCAGCAGCGTAGGTGCAGGAAGCTCTGGAAACACCATATATTTT.

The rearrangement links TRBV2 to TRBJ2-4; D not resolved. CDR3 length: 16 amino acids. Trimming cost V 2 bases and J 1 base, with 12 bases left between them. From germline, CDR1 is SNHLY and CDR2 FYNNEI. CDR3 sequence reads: CASSERNRAAKNIQYF. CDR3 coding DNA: TGTGCCAGCAGTGAAAGGAACAGAGCCGCCAAAAACATTCAGTACTTC.

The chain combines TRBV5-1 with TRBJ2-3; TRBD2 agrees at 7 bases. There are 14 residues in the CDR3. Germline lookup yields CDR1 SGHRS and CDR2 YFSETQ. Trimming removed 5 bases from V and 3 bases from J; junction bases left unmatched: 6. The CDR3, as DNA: TGCGCCAGCAGTTTCGGGGGGAGGACAGATACGCAGTATTTT. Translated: CASSFGGRTDTQYF.

The CDR3 protein is CASSSRLGARNYGYTF. In nucleotides, the CDR3 is TGTGCCAGCAGCTCCAGGTTAGGGGCCCGTAACTATGGCTACACCTTC. The gene calls are TRBV7-8 and TRBJ1-2; D possibly corresponds to TRBD1 (5 bases). The CDR3 covers 16 residues. Trimming took 4 bases from V and 1 from J, leaving 16 bases between them. CDR1 SGHVS and CDR2 FQNEAQ come from the germline V gene.

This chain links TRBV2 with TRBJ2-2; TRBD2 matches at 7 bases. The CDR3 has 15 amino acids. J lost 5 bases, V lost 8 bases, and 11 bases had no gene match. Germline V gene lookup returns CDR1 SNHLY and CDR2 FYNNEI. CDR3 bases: TGTGCCAGCGGGCTCGGGACTACCCCGACCGGGGAGCTGTTTTTT. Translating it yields CASGLGTTPTGELFF.

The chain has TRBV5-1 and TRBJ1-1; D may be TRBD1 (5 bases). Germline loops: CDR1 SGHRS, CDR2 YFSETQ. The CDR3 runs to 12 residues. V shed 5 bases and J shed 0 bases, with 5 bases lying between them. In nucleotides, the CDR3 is TGCGCCAGCAGGGACATGAACACTGAAGCTTTCTTT. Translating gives CASRDMNTEAFF.

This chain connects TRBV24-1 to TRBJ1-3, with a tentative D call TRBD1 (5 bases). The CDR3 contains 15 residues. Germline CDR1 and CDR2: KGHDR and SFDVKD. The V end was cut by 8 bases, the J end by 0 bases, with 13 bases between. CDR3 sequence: CATTTGGNSGNTIYF. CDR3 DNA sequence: TGTGCCACCACCACCGGGGGGAACTCTGGAAACACCATATATTTT.

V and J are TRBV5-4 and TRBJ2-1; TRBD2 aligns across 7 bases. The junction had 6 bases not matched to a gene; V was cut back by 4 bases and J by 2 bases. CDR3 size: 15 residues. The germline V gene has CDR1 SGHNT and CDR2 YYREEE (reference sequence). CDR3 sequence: CASSVNSGPYNEQFF. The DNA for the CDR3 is TGTGCCAGCAGCGTAAATAGCGGGCCCTACAATGAGCAGTTCTTC.

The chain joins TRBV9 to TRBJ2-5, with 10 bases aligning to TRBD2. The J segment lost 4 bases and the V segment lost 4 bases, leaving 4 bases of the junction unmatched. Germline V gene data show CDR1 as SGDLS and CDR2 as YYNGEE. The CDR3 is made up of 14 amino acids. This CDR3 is CASSPSGGTETQYF. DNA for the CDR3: TGTGCCAGCAGCCCTAGCGGGGGAACAGAGACCCAGTACTTC.

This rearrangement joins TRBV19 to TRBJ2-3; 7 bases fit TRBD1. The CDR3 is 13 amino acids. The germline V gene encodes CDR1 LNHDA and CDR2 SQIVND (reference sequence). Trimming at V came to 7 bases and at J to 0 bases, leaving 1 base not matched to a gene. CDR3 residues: CASKGQSTDTQYF. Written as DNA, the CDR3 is TGTGCCAGTAAGGGACAGAGCACAGATACGCAGTATTTT.

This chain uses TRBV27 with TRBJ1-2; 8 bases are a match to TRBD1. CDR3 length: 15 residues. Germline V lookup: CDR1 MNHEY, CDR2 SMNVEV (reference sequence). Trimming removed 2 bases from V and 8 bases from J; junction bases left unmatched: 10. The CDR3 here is CASSLQGALTNGYTF. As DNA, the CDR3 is TGTGCCAGCAGTTTACAGGGGGCGCTTACTAACGGCTACACCTTC.

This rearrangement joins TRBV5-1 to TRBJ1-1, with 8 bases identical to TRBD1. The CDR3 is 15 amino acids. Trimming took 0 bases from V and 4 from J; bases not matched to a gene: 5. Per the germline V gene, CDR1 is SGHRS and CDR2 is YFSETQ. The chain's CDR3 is CASSLEDRDSTEAFF. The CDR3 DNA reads TGCGCCAGCAGCTTGGAGGACAGGGATAGCACTGAAGCTTTCTTT.

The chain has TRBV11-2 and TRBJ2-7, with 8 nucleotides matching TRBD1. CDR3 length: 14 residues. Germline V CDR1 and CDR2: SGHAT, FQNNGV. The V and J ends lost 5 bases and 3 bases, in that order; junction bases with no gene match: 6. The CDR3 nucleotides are TGTGCCAGCAGCGCAAACAGGGGGAACTACGAGCAGTACTTC. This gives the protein CASSANRGNYEQYF.

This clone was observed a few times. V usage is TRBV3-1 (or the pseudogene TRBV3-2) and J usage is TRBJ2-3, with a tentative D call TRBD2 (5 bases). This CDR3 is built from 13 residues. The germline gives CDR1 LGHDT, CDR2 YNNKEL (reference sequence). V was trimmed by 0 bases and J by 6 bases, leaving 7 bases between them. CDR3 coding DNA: TGTGCCAGCAGCCAAGATCCGGGGGATACGCAGTATTTT. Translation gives CASSQDPGDTQYF.

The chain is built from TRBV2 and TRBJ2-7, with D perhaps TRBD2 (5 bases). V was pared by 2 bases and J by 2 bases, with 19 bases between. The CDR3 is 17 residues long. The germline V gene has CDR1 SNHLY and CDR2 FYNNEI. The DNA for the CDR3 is TGTGCCAGCAGTGAATTATGGCGGGCGTCTACTCCCTACGAGCAGTACTTC. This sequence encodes CASSELWRASTPYEQYF.

The CDR3 coding sequence is TGTGCCAGCAGCGGCGCGGGACTAGCGGGAGATTTTAACGACTACAATGAGCAGTTCTTC. It codes for CASSGAGLAGDFNDYNEQFF. The chain combines TRBV9 with TRBJ2-1; TRBD2 matches at 14 bases. Germline V gene data show CDR1 as SGDLS and CDR2 as YYNGEE. V trimming: 3 bases; J trimming: 3 bases; junction bases outside the gene matches: 14. This CDR3 is 20 amino acids long.

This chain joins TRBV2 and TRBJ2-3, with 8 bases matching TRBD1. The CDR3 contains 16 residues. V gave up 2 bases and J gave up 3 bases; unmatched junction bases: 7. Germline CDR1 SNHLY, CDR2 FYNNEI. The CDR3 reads CASSELGRGHTDTQYF. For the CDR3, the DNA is TGTGCCAGCAGTGAATTGGGCAGGGGGCATACAGATACGCAGTATTTT.

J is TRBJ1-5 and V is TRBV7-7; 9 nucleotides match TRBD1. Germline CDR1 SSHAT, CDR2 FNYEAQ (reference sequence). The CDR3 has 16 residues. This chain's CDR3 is CASRNVTGGSYQPQHF. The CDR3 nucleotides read TGTGCTAGCCGGAATGTGACAGGGGGTTCTTACCAGCCCCAGCATTTT.

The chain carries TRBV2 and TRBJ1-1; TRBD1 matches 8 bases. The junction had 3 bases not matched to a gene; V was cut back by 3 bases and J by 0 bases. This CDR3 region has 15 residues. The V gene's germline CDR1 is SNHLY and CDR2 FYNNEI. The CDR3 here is CASSDDRGLNTEAFF. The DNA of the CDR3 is TGTGCCAGCAGTGACGACAGGGGACTGAACACTGAAGCTTTCTTT.

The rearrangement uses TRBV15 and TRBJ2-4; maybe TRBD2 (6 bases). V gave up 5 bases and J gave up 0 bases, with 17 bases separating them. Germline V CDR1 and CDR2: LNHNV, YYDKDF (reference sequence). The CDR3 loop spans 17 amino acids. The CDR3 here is CATSETGTEIAKNIQYF. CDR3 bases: TGTGCCACCAGCGAAACCGGGACTGAGATAGCCAAAAACATTCAGTACTTC.

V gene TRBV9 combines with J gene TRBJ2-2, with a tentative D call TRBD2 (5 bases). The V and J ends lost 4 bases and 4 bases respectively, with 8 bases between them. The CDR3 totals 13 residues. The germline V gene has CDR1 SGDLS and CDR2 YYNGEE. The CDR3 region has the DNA TGTGCCAGCAGCCCCGAGGGCACCGGGGAGCTGTTTTTT. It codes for CASSPEGTGELFF. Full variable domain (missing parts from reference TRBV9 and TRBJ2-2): DSGVTQTPKHLITATGQRVTLRCSPRSGDLSVYWYQQSLDQGLQFLIQYYNGEERAKGNILERFSAQQFPDLHSELNLSSLELGDSALYFCASSPEGTGELFFGEGSRLTVL.

CDR3 in amino acids: CASSRGQGAAYEQYF. CDR3 sequence (DNA): TGCGCCAGCAGCCGTGGACAGGGGGCTGCCTACGAGCAGTACTTC. V and J are TRBV4-1 and TRBJ2-7, with TRBD1 matching over 11 bases. Germline V gene sequence: CDR1 MGHRA, CDR2 YSYEKL. Losses at the gene ends were 4 bases for V and 2 bases for J; bases not matched to a gene: 4. The CDR3 has 15 amino acids.

DNA for the CDR3: TGTGCCAGCAGTTTCAGTCCACAGGATGGAGGAAACACCATATATTTT. This sequence encodes CASSFSPQDGGNTIYF. This chain links TRBV6-2 or TRBV6-3 with TRBJ1-3; maybe TRBD1 (5 bases). The germline CDR1 and CDR2 sequences are MNHEY and SVGEGT. CDR3 size: 16 residues. V shed 4 bases and J shed 4 bases, with 17 bases lying between them.

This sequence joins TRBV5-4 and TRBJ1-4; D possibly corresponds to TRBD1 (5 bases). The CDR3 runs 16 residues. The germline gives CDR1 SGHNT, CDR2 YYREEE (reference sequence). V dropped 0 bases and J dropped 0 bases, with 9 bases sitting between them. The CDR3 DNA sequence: TGTGCCAGCAGCTTGGGGGGCGATCCAACTAATGAAAAACTGTTTTTT. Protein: CASSLGGDPTNEKLFF.

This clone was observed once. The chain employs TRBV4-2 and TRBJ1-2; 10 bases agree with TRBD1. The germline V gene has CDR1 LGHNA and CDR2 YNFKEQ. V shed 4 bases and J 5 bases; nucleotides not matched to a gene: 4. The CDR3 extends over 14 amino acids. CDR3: CASSPGTGEYGYTF. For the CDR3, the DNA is TGTGCCAGCAGCCCCGGGACAGGGGAATATGGCTACACCTTC.

Here the CDR3 reads CASSLAQGHQPQHF. CDR3 DNA: TGTGCCAGCAGTTTGGCACAGGGTCATCAGCCCCAGCATTTT. The chain recombines TRBV27 with TRBJ1-5; maybe TRBD1 (6 bases). The CDR3 runs to 14 residues. With 3 bases removed from V and 5 bases from J, the gap between germline ends came to 11 bases. Germline V lookup: CDR1 MNHEY, CDR2 SMNVEV (reference sequence).